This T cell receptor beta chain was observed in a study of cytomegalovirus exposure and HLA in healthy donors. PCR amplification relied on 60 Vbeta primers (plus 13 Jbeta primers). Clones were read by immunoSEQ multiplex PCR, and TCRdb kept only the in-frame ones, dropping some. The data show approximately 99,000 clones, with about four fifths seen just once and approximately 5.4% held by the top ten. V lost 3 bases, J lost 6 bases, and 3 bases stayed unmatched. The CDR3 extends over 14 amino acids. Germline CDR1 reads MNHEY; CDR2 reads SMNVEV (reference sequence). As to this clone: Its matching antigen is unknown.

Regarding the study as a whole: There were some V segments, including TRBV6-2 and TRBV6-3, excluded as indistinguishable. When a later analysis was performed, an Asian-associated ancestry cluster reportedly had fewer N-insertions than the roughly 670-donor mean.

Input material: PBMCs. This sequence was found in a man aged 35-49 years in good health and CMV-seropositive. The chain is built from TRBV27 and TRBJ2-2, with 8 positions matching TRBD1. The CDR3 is CASSFGQGAGELFF. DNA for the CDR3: TGTGCCAGCAGTTTCGGACAGGGCGCCGGGGAGCTGTTTTTT.